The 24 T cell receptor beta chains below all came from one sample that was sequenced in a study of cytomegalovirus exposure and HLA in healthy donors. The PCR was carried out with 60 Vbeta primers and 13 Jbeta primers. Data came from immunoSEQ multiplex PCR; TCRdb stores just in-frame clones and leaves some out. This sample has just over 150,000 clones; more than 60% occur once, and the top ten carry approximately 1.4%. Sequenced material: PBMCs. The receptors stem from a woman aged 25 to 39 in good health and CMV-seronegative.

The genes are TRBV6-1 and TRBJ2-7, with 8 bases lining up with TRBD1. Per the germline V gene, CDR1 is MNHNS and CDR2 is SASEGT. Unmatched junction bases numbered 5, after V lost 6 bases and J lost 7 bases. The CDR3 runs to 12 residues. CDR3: CASRVDRGEQYF. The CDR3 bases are TGTGCCAGCAGGGTAGACAGGGGTGAGCAGTACTTC.

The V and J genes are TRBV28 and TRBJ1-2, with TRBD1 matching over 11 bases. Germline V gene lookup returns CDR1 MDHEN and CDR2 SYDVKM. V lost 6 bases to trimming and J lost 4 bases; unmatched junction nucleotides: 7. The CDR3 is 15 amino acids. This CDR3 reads CASRLLGQGVYGYTF. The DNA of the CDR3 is TGTGCCAGCAGACTACTGGGACAGGGGGTCTATGGCTACACCTTC.

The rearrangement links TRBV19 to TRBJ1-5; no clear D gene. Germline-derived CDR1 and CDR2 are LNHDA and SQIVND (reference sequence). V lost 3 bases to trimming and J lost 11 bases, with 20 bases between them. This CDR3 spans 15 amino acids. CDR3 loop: CASSMKRAGLRAQHF. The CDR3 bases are TGTGCCAGTAGTATGAAGAGGGCAGGTCTTCGGGCCCAGCATTTT.

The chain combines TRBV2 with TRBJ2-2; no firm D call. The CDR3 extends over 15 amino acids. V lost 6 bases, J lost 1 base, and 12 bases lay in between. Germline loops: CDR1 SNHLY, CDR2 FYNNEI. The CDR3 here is CASRATAVNTGELFF. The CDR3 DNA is TGTGCCAGCAGAGCGACGGCTGTGAACACCGGGGAGCTGTTTTTT.

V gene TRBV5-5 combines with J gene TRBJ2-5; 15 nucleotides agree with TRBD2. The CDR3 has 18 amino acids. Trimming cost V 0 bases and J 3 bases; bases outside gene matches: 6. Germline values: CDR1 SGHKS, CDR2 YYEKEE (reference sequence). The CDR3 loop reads CASSLGTSGGDFEETQYF. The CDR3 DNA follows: TGTGCCAGCAGCTTGGGGACTAGCGGGGGGGATTTCGAAGAGACCCAGTACTTC.

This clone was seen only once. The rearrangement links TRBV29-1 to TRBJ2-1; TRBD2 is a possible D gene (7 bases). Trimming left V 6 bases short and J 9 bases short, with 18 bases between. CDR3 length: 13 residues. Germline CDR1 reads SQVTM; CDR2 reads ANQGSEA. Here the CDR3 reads CSVGGWGGPEQFF. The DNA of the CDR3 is TGCAGCGTGGGAGGATGGGGGGGGCCTGAGCAGTTCTTC.

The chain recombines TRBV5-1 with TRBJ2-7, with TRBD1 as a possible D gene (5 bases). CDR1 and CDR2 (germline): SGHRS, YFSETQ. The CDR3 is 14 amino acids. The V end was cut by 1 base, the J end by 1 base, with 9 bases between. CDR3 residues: CASSLIPGSYEQYF. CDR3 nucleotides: TGCGCCAGCAGCTTGATCCCAGGGTCCTACGAGCAGTACTTC.

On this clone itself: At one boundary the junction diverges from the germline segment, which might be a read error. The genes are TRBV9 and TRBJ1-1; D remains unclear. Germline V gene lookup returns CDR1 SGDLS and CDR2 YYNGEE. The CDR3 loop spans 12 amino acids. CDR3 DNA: TGTGCCAGCAGCCCCCCCCCTGGACCCGGCGGGTTT. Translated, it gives CASSPPPGPGGF.

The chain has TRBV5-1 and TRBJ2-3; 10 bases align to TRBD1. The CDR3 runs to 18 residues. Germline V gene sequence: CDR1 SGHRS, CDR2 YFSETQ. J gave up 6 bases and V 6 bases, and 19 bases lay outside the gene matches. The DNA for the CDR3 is TGCGCCAGCACCCCCCTCCCCCCGACAGGGGGCCGTCGGGATACGCAGTATTTT. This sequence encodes CASTPLPPTGGRRDTQYF. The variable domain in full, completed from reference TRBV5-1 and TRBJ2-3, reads KAGVTQTPRYLIKTRGQQVTLSCSPISGHRSVSWYQQTPGQGLQFLFEYFSETQRNKGNFPGRFSGRQFSNSRSEMNVSTLELGDSALYLCASTPLPPTGGRRDTQYFGPGTRLTVL.

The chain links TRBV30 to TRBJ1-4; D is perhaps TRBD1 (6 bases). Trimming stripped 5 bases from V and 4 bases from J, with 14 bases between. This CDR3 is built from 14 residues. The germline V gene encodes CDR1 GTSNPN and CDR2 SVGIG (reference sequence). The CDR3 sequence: CAWQPRGFNEKLFF. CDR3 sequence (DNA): TGTGCCTGGCAGCCGAGGGGGTTTAATGAAAAACTGTTTTTT.

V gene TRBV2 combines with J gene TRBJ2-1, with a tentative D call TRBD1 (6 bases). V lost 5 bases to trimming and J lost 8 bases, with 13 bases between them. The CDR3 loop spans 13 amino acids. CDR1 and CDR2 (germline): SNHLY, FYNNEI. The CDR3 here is CASSRLQGYEQFF. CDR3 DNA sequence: TGTGCCAGCAGTAGATTACAGGGCTATGAGCAGTTCTTC.

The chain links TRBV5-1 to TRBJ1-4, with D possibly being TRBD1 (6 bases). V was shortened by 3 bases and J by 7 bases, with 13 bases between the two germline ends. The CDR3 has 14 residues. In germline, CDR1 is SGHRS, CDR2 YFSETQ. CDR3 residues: CASSSAGVTEKLFF. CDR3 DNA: TGCGCCAGCAGCTCGGCAGGGGTGACTGAAAAACTGTTTTTT.

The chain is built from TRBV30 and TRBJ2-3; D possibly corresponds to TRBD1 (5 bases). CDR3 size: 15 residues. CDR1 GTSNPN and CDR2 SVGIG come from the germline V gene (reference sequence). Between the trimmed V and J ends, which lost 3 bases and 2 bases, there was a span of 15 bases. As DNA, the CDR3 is TGTGCCTGGAGCACCCAGGGCCTGTACACAGATACGCAGTATTTT. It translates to CAWSTQGLYTDTQYF. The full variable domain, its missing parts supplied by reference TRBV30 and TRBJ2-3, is SQTIHQWPATLVQPVGSPLSLECTVEGTSNPNLYWYRQAAGRGLQLLFYSVGIGQISSEVPQNLSASRPQDRQFILSSKKLLLSDSGFYLCAWSTQGLYTDTQYFGPGTRLTVL.

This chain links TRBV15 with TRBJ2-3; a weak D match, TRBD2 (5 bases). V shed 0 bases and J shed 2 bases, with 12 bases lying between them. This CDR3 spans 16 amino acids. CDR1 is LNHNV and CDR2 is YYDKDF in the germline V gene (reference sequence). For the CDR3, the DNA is TGTGCCACCAGCAGAGATGGAGGTCCCTTCACAGATACGCAGTATTTT. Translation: CATSRDGGPFTDTQYF. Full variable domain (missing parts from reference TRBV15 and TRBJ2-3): DAMVIQNPRYQVTQFGKPVTLSCSQTLNHNVMYWYQQKSSQAPKLLFHYYDKDFNNEADTPDNFQSRRPNTSFCFLDIRSPGLGDTAMYLCATSRDGGPFTDTQYFGPGTRLTVL.

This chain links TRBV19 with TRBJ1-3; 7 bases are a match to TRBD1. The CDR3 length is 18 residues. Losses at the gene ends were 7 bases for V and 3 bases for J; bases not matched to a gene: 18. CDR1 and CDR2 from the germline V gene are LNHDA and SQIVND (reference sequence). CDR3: CASTDIRQGEGSGNTIYF. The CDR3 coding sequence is TGTGCCAGTACCGACATACGACAGGGTGAAGGGAGTGGAAACACCATATATTTT.

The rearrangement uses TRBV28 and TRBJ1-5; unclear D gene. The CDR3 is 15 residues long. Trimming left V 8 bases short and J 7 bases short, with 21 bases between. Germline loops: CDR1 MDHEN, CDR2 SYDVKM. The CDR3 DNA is TGTGCCAGCCTTTCATCGCCCCGAGGTATCCAGCCCCAGCATTTT. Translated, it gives CASLSSPRGIQPQHF.

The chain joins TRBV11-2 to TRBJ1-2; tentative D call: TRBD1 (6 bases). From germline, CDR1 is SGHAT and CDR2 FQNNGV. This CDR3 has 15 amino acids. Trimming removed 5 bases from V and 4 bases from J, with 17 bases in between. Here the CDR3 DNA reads TGTGCCAGCAGCCCCATGGTCGGACAGATCTATGGCTACACCTTC. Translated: CASSPMVGQIYGYTF.

Here the CDR3 reads CASSRGAGVYEKLFF. DNA for the CDR3: TGTGCCAGCAGCCGGGGTGCAGGGGTTTATGAAAAACTGTTTTTT. The genes are TRBV11-2 and TRBJ1-4; D is possibly TRBD1 (6 bases). CDR1 is SGHAT and CDR2 is FQNNGV in the germline V gene. V was pared by 5 bases and J by 6 bases, with 16 bases between. The CDR3 is made up of 15 amino acids.

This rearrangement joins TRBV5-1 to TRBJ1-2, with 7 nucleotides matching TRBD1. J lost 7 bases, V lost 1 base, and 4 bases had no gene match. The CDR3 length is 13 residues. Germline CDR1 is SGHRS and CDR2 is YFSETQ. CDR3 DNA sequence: TGCGCCAGCAGCTTGACAGGGGAGAGTGGCTACACCTTC. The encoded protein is CASSLTGESGYTF. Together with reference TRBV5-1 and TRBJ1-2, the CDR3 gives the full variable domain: KAGVTQTPRYLIKTRGQQVTLSCSPISGHRSVSWYQQTPGQGLQFLFEYFSETQRNKGNFPGRFSGRQFSNSRSEMNVSTLELGDSALYLCASSLTGESGYTFGSGTRLTVV.

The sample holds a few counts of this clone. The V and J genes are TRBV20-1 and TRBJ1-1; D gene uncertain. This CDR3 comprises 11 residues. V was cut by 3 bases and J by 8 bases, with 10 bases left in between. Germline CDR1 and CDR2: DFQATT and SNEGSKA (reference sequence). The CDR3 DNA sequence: TGCAGTGCTAGTGCAACAGAAGAAGCTTTCTTT. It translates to CSASATEEAFF.

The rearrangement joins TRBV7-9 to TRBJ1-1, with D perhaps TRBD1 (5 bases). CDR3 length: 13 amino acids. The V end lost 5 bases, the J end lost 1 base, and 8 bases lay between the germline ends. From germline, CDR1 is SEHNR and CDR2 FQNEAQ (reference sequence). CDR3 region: CASSLTANTEAFF. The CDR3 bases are TGTGCCAGCAGCCTGACAGCGAACACTGAAGCTTTCTTT.

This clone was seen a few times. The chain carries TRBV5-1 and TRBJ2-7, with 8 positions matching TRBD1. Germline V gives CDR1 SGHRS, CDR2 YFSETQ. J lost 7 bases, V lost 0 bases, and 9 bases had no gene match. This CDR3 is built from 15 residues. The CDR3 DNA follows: TGCGCCAGCAGCTTGGGGGGACAGGTTCTAAAAGAGCAGTACTTC. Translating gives CASSLGGQVLKEQYF.

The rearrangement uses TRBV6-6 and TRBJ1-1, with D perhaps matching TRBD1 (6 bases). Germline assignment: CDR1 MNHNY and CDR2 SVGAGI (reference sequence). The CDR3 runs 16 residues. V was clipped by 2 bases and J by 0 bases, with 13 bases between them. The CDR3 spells CASSYGRGYMNTEAFF. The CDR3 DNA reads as TGTGCCAGCAGTTACGGAAGGGGGTATATGAACACTGAAGCTTTCTTT.

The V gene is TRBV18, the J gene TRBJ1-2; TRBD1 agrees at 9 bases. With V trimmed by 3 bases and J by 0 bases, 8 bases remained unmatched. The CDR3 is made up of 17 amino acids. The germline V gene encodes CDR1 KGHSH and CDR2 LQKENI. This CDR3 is CASSPGGQGTTNYGYTF. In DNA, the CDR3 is TGTGCCAGCTCACCGGGCGGACAGGGGACCACTAACTATGGCTACACCTTC.